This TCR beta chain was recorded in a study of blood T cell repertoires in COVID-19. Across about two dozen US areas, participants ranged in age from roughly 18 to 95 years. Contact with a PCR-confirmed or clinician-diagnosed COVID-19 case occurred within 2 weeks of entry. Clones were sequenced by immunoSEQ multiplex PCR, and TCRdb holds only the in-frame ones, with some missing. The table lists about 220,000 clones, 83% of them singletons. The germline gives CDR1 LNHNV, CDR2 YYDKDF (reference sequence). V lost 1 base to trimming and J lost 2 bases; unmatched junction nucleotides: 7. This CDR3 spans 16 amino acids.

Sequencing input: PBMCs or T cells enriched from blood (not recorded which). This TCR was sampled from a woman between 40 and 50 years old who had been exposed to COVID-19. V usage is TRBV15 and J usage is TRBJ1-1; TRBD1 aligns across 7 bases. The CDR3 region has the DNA TGTGCCACCAGCAGAGGGGGACAGCTGTTAAACACTGAAGCTTTCTTT. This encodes CATSRGGQLLNTEAFF.